The 3 T cell receptor beta chains reported below all come from one sample, sequenced in a study of blood T cells in healthy people across ages. Then a second PCR, running about 6 to 12 cycles, was carried out with a sample-barcoded 5' primer and a J-beta primer mix. TCRdb fed the 5' RACE reads into MiXCR, producing one record per CDR3 protein. The sample shows around 1,000,000 distinct CDR3 sequences, 35% to 40% of them seen only once. Sequenced material: blood. Source of these receptors: a man aged 18 to 29 in good health.

Points on this clonotype: Germline is not matched at one junction end, which may reflect a read error. The chain links TRBV20-1 to TRBJ1-2; no reliable D call. Germline CDR1 is DFQATT and CDR2 is SNEGSKA (reference sequence). This CDR3 has 12 amino acids. The CDR3 sequence: CSASVGNCGYTF. The CDR3 DNA follows: TGCAGTGCTAGTGTCGGGAACTGTGGCTACACCTTC.

The rearrangement joins TRBV20-1 to TRBJ1-4; TRBD1 matches 8 bases. Germline values: CDR1 DFQATT, CDR2 SNEGSKA (reference sequence). With 3 bases clipped from V and 4 bases from J, the junction kept 7 bases outside the gene matches. This CDR3 has 15 residues. DNA for the CDR3: TGCAGTGCTAGGGATGTACAGGGGGATAATGAAAAACTGTTTTTT. Translating gives CSARDVQGDNEKLFF.

The chain combines TRBV3-1 with TRBJ2-7, with D uncertain. This CDR3 has 15 amino acids. Trimming removed 4 bases from V and 7 bases from J, with 20 bases in between. Germline V CDR1 and CDR2: LGHDT, YNNKEL (reference sequence). CDR3 sequence: CASSRDLASVSEQYF. The CDR3 DNA is TGTGCCAGCAGCCGGGATCTGGCTTCCGTCTCTGAGCAGTACTTC.